These 15 T cell receptor beta chains were all obtained from the same sample, sequenced in a study of identical twins. One entry per CDR3 protein, called by TCRdb with MiXCR from the 5' RACE reads. In the table there are roughly 220,000 distinct CDR3 sequences, approximately 5.9% of which are singletons. The data were also submitted as part of a second study, on T cells expressing NK-cell markers.

Sample: CD8+ T cells sorted from blood. The receptors were gathered from a woman aged 18-29 years in good health.

This clonotype has just a few counts. This sequence joins TRBV12-3 or TRBV12-4 and TRBJ1-2; TRBD1 aligns across 7 bases. V lost 6 bases to trimming and J lost 3 bases; unmatched junction nucleotides: 10. CDR3 length: 15 amino acids. The CDR3, as DNA: TGTGCCAGCAGCCGTACAGATGACAGGGACTATGGCTACACCTTC. As protein: CASSRTDDRDYGYTF.

Only a few counts were recorded for this clonotype. V and J are TRBV6-1 and TRBJ2-2; 8 nucleotides agree with TRBD1. This CDR3 region has 15 residues. The trim removed 6 bases at V and 2 bases at J, leaving 5 bases unmatched. Germline V lookup: CDR1 MNHNS, CDR2 SASEGT. The CDR3 sequence is CASSHQGANTGELFF. The DNA for the CDR3 is TGTGCCAGCAGCCATCAGGGGGCCAACACCGGGGAGCTGTTTTTT.

The chain couples TRBV20-1 to TRBJ2-7, with D uncertain. This CDR3 has 13 residues. Germline V gives CDR1 DFQATT, CDR2 SNEGSKA (reference sequence). Trimming removed 0 bases at V and 4 bases at J, with 10 bases between. CDR3 in amino acids: CSARDVTLYEQYF. Here the CDR3 DNA reads TGCAGTGCTAGAGATGTTACCCTATACGAGCAGTACTTC.

Notes on this clonotype: In this CDR3 the conserved last residue, phenylalanine or tryptophan, is missing, so a read error is likely. The chain carries TRBV12-3 or TRBV12-4 and TRBJ2-5; D call uncertain. The CDR3 sequence is 12 residues long. V gave up 4 bases and J gave up 6 bases, with 9 bases separating them. CDR3 coding DNA: TGTGCCAGCAGTTCGATCGGGCAGACCCAGTACTAC. Translating it yields CASSSIGQTQYY.

This clonotype was observed a handful of times. One end of the junction varies from germline; a read error may be responsible. The chain joins TRBV7-3 to TRBJ2-1, with D possibly TRBD1 on 6 matching bases. This CDR3 is 16 amino acids long. CDR1 is SGHTA and CDR2 is FQGTGA in the germline V gene. CDR3 loop: CASSLTGLPPTNEQFF. The DNA for the CDR3 is TGTGCCAGCAGCCTAACAGGGCTCCCTCCGACCAATGAGCAGTTCTTC.

The V gene is TRBV6-2 or TRBV6-3, the J gene TRBJ2-5; D not resolved. The CDR3 contains 15 residues. The V end was cut by 4 bases, the J end by 2 bases, with 14 bases between. Germline values: CDR1 MNHEY, CDR2 SVGEGT. CDR3 in DNA: TGTGCCAGCAGTTCTCTATTAGACACTCAAGAGACCCAGTACTTC. This sequence encodes CASSSLLDTQETQYF.

A few counts support this clonotype. This rearrangement joins TRBV20-1 to TRBJ2-2; no firm D call. This CDR3 region has 13 residues. In germline, CDR1 is DFQATT, CDR2 SNEGSKA (reference sequence). Trimming left V 0 bases short and J 4 bases short, with 6 bases between. The CDR3 sequence: CSARDVRTGELFF. The CDR3 DNA is TGCAGTGCTAGAGATGTTCGCACCGGGGAGCTGTTTTTT.

The chain joins TRBV7-9 to TRBJ1-6, with 8 nucleotides matching TRBD1. This CDR3 region has 14 residues. Losses at the gene ends were 4 bases for V and 7 bases for J; bases not matched to a gene: 3. Germline V gene data show CDR1 as SEHNR and CDR2 as FQNEAQ (reference sequence). The CDR3 is CASSWTGKNSPLHF. CDR3 nucleotides: TGTGCCAGCAGCTGGACAGGGAAGAATTCACCCCTCCACTTT.

This clonotype has more than one count but fewer than ten. The rearrangement joins TRBV14 to TRBJ2-7, with 7 positions matching TRBD1. Germline CDR1 and CDR2: SGHDN and FVKESK. The CDR3 runs 14 residues. The V gene end was trimmed by 4 bases and the J gene end by 4 bases; junction bases not matched to a gene: 7. In nucleotides, the CDR3 is TGTGCCAGCAGCCCTCTCAGGGGGTCTTACGAGCAGTACTTC. Translated, it gives CASSPLRGSYEQYF. The full variable domain, in which reference TRBV14 and TRBJ2-7 provide the parts outside the CDR3, is EAGVTQFPSHSVIEKGQTVTLRCDPISGHDNLYWYRRVMGKEIKFLLHFVKESKQDESGMPNNRFLAERTGGTYSTLKVQPAELEDSGVYFCASSPLRGSYEQYFGPGTRLTVT.

This clonotype has more than one count but fewer than ten. Relative to the germline gene, one junction end is altered; a read error may explain this. The genes are TRBV7-7 and TRBJ2-5; possible D gene TRBD2, 6 bases. The V gene's germline CDR1 is SSHAT and CDR2 FNYEAQ (reference sequence). The CDR3 spans 13 residues. CDR3 residues: CASSFPEGETQYF. Here the CDR3 DNA reads TGTGCTAGCAGCTTCCCGGAGGGAGAGACCCAGTACTTC.

Here the CDR3 DNA reads TGTGCCAGCAGTGGTGACAGGGCTACTAATGAAAAACTGTTTTTT. Protein: CASSGDRATNEKLFF. This chain links TRBV6-1 with TRBJ1-4; 7 bases map to TRBD1. Germline V gives CDR1 MNHNS, CDR2 SASEGT. The CDR3 runs to 15 residues. V lost 4 bases to trimming and J lost 2 bases; unmatched junction nucleotides: 4.

The rearrangement uses TRBV23-1 and TRBJ2-7, with 8 bases matching TRBD1. Being an ORF, TRBV23-1 has a function that is uncertain. The CDR3 is made up of 16 amino acids. V shed 0 bases and J 3 bases; nucleotides not matched to a gene: 7. The CDR3 coding sequence is TGCGCCAGCAGTCAATCGGGGACAGGCGCGAACTACGAGCAGTACTTC. Amino acids: CASSQSGTGANYEQYF.

The chain employs TRBV3-1 and TRBJ2-3; D may be TRBD2 (6 bases). The CDR3 spans 17 residues. V was shortened by 2 bases and J by 5 bases, with 20 bases between the two germline ends. Germline assignment: CDR1 LGHDT and CDR2 YNNKEL (reference sequence). The DNA for the CDR3 is TGTGCCAGCAGCCAACATCAAGGTGGGGGGATTGAAGATACGCAGTATTTT. It yields the protein CASSQHQGGGIEDTQYF.

This clonotype was found a few times. The DNA for the CDR3 is TGTGCCAGCAGCTTAAGGCGGAGGAGGGACAGGCCTCTCTCCTACGAGCAGTACTTC. Protein sequence: CASSLRRRRDRPLSYEQYF. The chain has TRBV11-2 and TRBJ2-7, with TRBD1 identical over 8 bases. This CDR3 has 19 residues. V was clipped by 2 bases and J by 0 bases; unmatched bases: 15. The germline CDR1 and CDR2 sequences are SGHAT and FQNNGV. Together with reference TRBV11-2 and TRBJ2-7, the CDR3 gives the full variable domain: EAGVAQSPRYKIIEKRQSVAFWCNPISGHATLYWYQQILGQGPKLLIQFQNNGVVDDSQLPKDRFSAERLKGVDSTLKIQPAKLEDSAVYLCASSLRRRRDRPLSYEQYFGPGTRLTVT.

In regard to this clonotype: Sequence at one end of the junction differs from germline and may be a read error. The rearrangement uses TRBV20-1 and TRBJ2-1, with D possibly TRBD2 on 6 matching bases. The CDR3 loop spans 15 amino acids. Germline CDR1 DFQATT, CDR2 SNEGSKA (reference sequence). In DNA, the CDR3 is TGCTGTGCCCCCGTGGTGCGGGGTATCTACAATGAGCAGTTCTTC. Translating it yields CCAPVVRGIYNEQFF.